This T cell receptor beta chain was sequenced in a study of cytomegalovirus exposure and HLA in healthy donors listed by TCRdb under 2017. With respect to the entire study: An earlier analysis of 587 of the donors reported roughly 300 Gb of sequence data and 95 million to 140 million unique TCR beta sequences obtained from some 170 million T cells. HLA typing included class I and class II loci at four-digit resolution. Using immunosequencing, the study profiled T cell repertoires from 550 to 750 subjects and related those repertoires to cytomegalovirus serostatus. Every discovery cohort repertoire had been produced on one sequencing platform. Of the roughly 400 genotyped donors, over 80% were placed in the genetic ancestry cluster associated with self-reported Caucasian donors. High-throughput TCR immunosequencing, statistical association of individual TCRs with disease status, and machine learning were combined to predict cytomegalovirus infection status. The number of donors typed differed by locus, with about 620-630 for A, B, C, DRB1 and DQB1, around 520 for DQA1, approximately 580 for DPA1, and 400 to 490 for DPB1. Besides the first cohort of more than 650 subjects, a separate validation cohort made up of roughly 120 different subjects was used. Because of strong linkage in the cohort, four or five DR-DQ haplotypes were treated as single units for association and clustering. In the later analysis, no new phenotypic data were used to find candidate immune exposures; instead, reliance was placed on TCR beta sequences and their occurrence across donors. Among roughly 400 genotyped donors of the cohort, an average of roughly 230,000 unique TCR beta nucleotide sequences was sequenced per donor, of which approximately 18% were non-productive. Genome-wide SNP genotypes for about 60% of the 666 donors were used in a later genetic analysis, which treated that subset as a discovery cohort. The study aimed to test whether cataloging public T cell receptors could reveal signatures of past pathogen exposure. In an earlier analysis of a few hundred of the donors, high-throughput TCR beta sequencing was used to judge whether each TCR beta V gene segment behaved as functional or pseudogenic. Alongside the repertoire data, information on donor age, sex, ethnicity and CMV serostatus was compiled. To study patterns of TCR occurrence, a later analysis re-analyzed previously published TCR beta repertoires from 650 to 750 donors and added high-resolution HLA genotyping. Roughly 300 gigabases of sequencing data and around 88 million unique TCR sequences made up an early release that covered approximately 620 HLA-typed donors. Findings and caveats that apply to the study as a whole: In vitro tests confirmed that three of the cytomegalovirus-associated TCR beta chains recognize cytomegalovirus antigens. The presence/absence analyses assumed that sequencing depth was roughly uniform across donors, and that assumption may not be true. In both the original and validation cohorts, the classifier was reported to diagnose cytomegalovirus status with high specificity and sensitivity. Strong co-occurrence of HLA alleles, especially DR and DQ, made assigning TCR associations to individual alleles difficult. It was suggested by the authors that the approach could potentially be generalized to other disease states and immunological phenotypes. Because some donors lacked HLA typing at each locus, the association tests relied only on the typed subset. An earlier analysis of some 590 of the donors showed that most TCR beta V segments appeared in productive rearrangements either about 87% or about 30% of the time, which broadly matched IMGT annotations. Some IMGT-functional V segments, including TRBV6-2 and TRBV6-3, could not be told apart with the 87-base-pair reads, so those segments were excluded. V-gene and J-gene trimming of TCR beta chains was associated with a missense DCLRE1C variant in a later genetic analysis, and the association was replicated in an independent cohort. At a false discovery rate of 0.05, a later analysis linked 16,000 or so TCR beta sequences to specific HLA alleles. Correlated functional status among segregating V segments might reflect linkage disequilibrium, but an unknown experimental factor could not be ruled out. A later analysis found that most CMV-associated TCR beta chains appeared HLA-restricted, with HLA associations seemingly driven largely by CMV exposure. Several of the top co-occurrence clusters appeared to be linked to parvovirus B19, influenza, CMV and Epstein-Barr virus, according to a later analysis. A later genetic analysis reported fewer N-insertions in productive TCRs among donors in an Asian-associated ancestry cluster than the roughly 620-donor mean. A cluster of highly shared sequence variants was judged likely to be a technical artifact of the sequencing pipeline. The only immune exposure information available for the cohort was CMV serostatus. The earlier analysis of almost 600 of the donors excluded seventeen rarely observed V segments, including chromosome 9 orphons, because counts were too low. Compared with equally common non-associated chains, HLA-associated TCR beta chains in a later analysis were more clonally expanded and had lower generation probabilities. A further reported finding was that TCR beta sequences accurately predicted the HLA-A and HLA-B alleles for most subjects in the first cohort. Across donors, most TCR sequences were observed very rarely, whereas some public TCRs were present in many individuals. In a later analysis, the rate of TCR association differed among HLA loci, with DRB1 alleles having the most associated TCRs and HLA-C alleles having the fewest. In the study, 150 to 200 TCR beta chains were listed as associated with cytomegalovirus. In this cohort, only TCR beta chains were sequenced, and detectable features were limited by the absence of alpha or paired-chain data.

V and J are trimmed by 5 bases and 5 bases, and the gene matches miss 10 bases of the junction. Including cysteine and phenylalanine, the CDR3 has 15 amino acids. CDR3 DNA is the only sequence kept; it has 45 bases, read in frame from the first base. CDR1 and CDR2, per the germline V gene (reference sequence), are LNHNV and YYDKDF. In regard to this clone: This clone's antigen is unknown. Base qualities were left out, and no much larger clone turns up one base away.

Library preparation used the immunoSEQ multiplex PCR assay. For the multiplex PCR, a mixture combining 60 forward primers for TCR Vbeta segments and 13 reverse primers for TCR Jbeta segments was used. Amplification of the CDR3 region of rearranged TCR beta genes was performed with a multiplex PCR assay on genomic DNA. The Illumina HiSeq System was used to sequence the amplified TCR beta libraries as 87-base-pair reads. Per the authors' processing: In a later analysis, about 80 million unique TCR beta chains were counted across the roughly 670 repertoires, and approximately 11 million of these chains were shared by at least two donors. To remove PCR and sequencing errors, raw reads were error-corrected and collapsed into unique sequences using a nearest-neighbor algorithm that merged closely related sequences. CDR3 sequences were aligned to IMGT reference sequences to assign V, D and J gene segments. For a sequence to be retained, a match of at least six nucleotides was required to both a V gene segment and a J gene segment. A rearrangement counted as productive if the CDR3 had no stop codons and remained in frame with V and J, and every other rearrangement counted as non-productive. CDR3 was defined by IMGT convention, running from the second conserved V-encoded cysteine to the conserved J-encoded phenylalanine. The earlier analysis of about 590 of the donors excluded sequences that lacked an unambiguous match to a single V gene segment. In an earlier analysis of a few hundred of the donors, a V segment was called functional when productive rearrangements were above 56.7%, and segregating when the standard deviation between donors exceeded 5%. A statistical classification framework was built for diagnosing cytomegalovirus status from the catalog of TCR beta chain sequences. In a later analysis, V and J genes were assigned by comparing TCR nucleotide sequences against IMGT/GENE-DB human TR gene sequences. The TCRdist pipeline was used in a later analysis to assign CDR3 sequences and most-parsimonious VDJ recombination scenarios. A later analysis defined each TCR beta chain by its CDR3 amino acid sequence plus V-gene family, and excluded reads lacking a unique V-gene family. In a later analysis, approximately 640 highly shared, low-generation-probability nucleotide sequences were removed to address suspected cross-contamination and a sequencing artifact. For each public chain, a later analysis derived a clonal expansion index from normalized ranks of inferred template counts within each repertoire. In a later analysis, generation probabilities were computed with a VDJ recombination model fitted to out-of-frame rearrangements, and the resulting probabilities were checked against IGoR. In a later analysis, hypergeometric tests were used to score TCR-TCR, TCR-HLA and TCR-CMV co-occurrence, with a repertoire-size bias correction applied to TCR pairs. A later analysis estimated false discovery rates by permuting HLA or CMV assignments 20 times. In a later analysis, co-occurring TCRs were grouped with DBSCAN, and TCRdist sequence similarity was added when clustering was performed within HLA-allele-positive subsets. Repertoires with fewer than 30,000 or more than 120,000 public chains were left out of co-occurrence clustering, as were about 5 repertoires with anomalous nucleotide sharing. The clones in this table, taken by TCRdb from immuneACCESS, are in-frame only. Not every clone is retained; where verified, under half of the shortfall comes from an unresolved V gene, and the cause of the rest is unknown. V and J calls and clone size are as listed in that table; D and trimming were resolved from the DNA. A total of roughly 290,000 clones appear in this sample, approximately 90% of them only once. Approximately 2% of the sample comes from the top ten.

The cohort was made up of roughly 670 healthy bone marrow donors. Cohort members were all nominally healthy when sampled, although unrecorded immune exposures were likely present. The donor tested CMV seronegative and was one of the 352 seronegative cohort members. Each donor provided a peripheral blood sample, and peripheral blood mononuclear cells were used for TCR beta sequencing. The Qiagen DNeasy Blood Extraction Kit was used to extract genomic DNA from the blood cell samples. This clonotype originated in a woman aged 18-30 years in good health and CMV-seronegative. Recombination connected TRBV15 to TRBJ2-3, with 7 bases matching TRBD1. Sequencing was performed on PBMCs. The CDR3 amino acid sequence is: CATSFPTGSVDTQYF. The sequenced DNA is TGTGCCACCAGCTTTCCGACAGGGTCGGTAGATACGCAGTATTTT.